The rows below give T cell receptor beta chains drawn from one sample of a study of identifying expanded T cells in peripheral blood. TCRdb's table, derived via immunoSEQ multiplex PCR, lists solely in-frame clones and lacks some. Of about 100,000 clones in the sample, around 88% were seen once. The sample taken for sequencing was blood. These receptors were collected from a person between 18 and 75 years old in good health. Each CDR3 is given with its conserved first and last residue. D genes are given only for firm matches. The size field is filled for only some rows; it gives once, few, many or a size class.

J gene: TRBJ1-1; D gene: NA; clone size: NA; V gene: TRBV19; CDR3 protein: CASSIGSLDTEAFF; CDR3 DNA: TGTGCCAGTAGTATAGGCAGCCTAGACACTGAAGCTTTCTTT
J gene: TRBJ1-4; D gene: NA; clone size: NA; V gene: TRBV4-3; CDR3 protein: CASSQREAGEKLFF; CDR3 DNA: TGCGCCAGCAGCCAAAGGGAAGCGGGCGAAAAACTGTTTTTT
J gene: TRBJ2-7; D gene: NA; clone size: NA; V gene: TRBV5-1; CDR3 protein: CASSLGSTYEQYF; CDR3 DNA: TGCGCCAGCAGCCTGGGGTCCACCTACGAGCAGTACTTC
J gene: TRBJ2-7; D gene: NA; clone size: NA; V gene: TRBV11-3; CDR3 protein: CASSFGTVYEQYF; CDR3 DNA: TGTGCCAGCAGCTTCGGGACTGTCTACGAGCAGTACTTC
J gene: TRBJ2-3; D gene: TRBD2; clone size: NA; V gene: TRBV4-2; CDR3 protein: CASSQELSGGIGDTQYF; CDR3 DNA: TGTGCCAGCAGCCAAGAACTTAGCGGGGGCATAGGGGATACGCAGTATTTT
J gene: TRBJ1-1; D gene: TRBD1; clone size: once; V gene: TRBV5-6; CDR3 protein: CASSLGQGAMNTEAFF; CDR3 DNA: TGTGCCAGCAGCTTAGGACAGGGGGCAATGAACACTGAAGCTTTCTTT
J gene: TRBJ2-2; D gene: TRBD1; clone size: NA; V gene: TRBV6-5; CDR3 protein: CASSLSTGGSTGELFF; CDR3 DNA: TGTGCCAGCAGTTTAAGTACAGGGGGCTCTACCGGGGAGCTGTTTTTT
J gene: TRBJ1-1; D gene: NA; clone size: NA; V gene: TRBV28; CDR3 protein: CASSLSHRRNTEAFF; CDR3 DNA: TGTGCCAGCAGTCTTTCCCACAGAAGGAACACTGAAGCTTTCTTT
J gene: TRBJ2-3; D gene: NA; clone size: NA; V gene: TRBV18; CDR3 protein: CASSQNRRGAYTDTQYF; CDR3 DNA: TGTGCCAGCTCACAAAATAGAAGGGGGGCTTACACAGATACGCAGTATTTT
J gene: TRBJ2-7; D gene: NA; clone size: NA; V gene: TRBV9; CDR3 protein: CASSEGGTPRYEQYF; CDR3 DNA: TGTGCCAGCAGCGAAGGAGGGACCCCACGGTACGAGCAGTACTTC
J gene: TRBJ2-3; D gene: NA; clone size: once; V gene: TRBV19; CDR3 protein: CASRKTELNTDTQYF; CDR3 DNA: TGTGCCAGTAGGAAAACTGAACTTAACACAGATACGCAGTATTTT
J gene: TRBJ1-6; D gene: NA; clone size: few; V gene: TRBV18; CDR3 protein: CASSPLRGGSPLHF; CDR3 DNA: TGTGCCAGCTCACCATTAAGGGGTGGTTCACCCCTCCACTTT
J gene: TRBJ2-7; D gene: TRBD1; clone size: NA; V gene: TRBV28; CDR3 protein: CASSLVSGTGSEF; CDR3 DNA: TGTGCCAGCAGTTTGGTCTCCGGGACAGGATCGGAATTC
J gene: TRBJ2-5; D gene: NA; clone size: NA; V gene: TRBV5-5; CDR3 protein: CASSLGQIDRSQETQYF; CDR3 DNA: TGTGCCAGCAGCCTAGGCCAGATAGACAGGAGCCAAGAGACCCAGTACTTC
J gene: TRBJ2-1; D gene: NA; clone size: NA; V gene: TRBV19; CDR3 protein: CASSIDRGHEQFF; CDR3 DNA: TGTGCCAGTAGTATAGATAGAGGCCATGAGCAGTTCTTC
J gene: TRBJ1-3; D gene: NA; clone size: NA; V gene: TRBV7-9; CDR3 protein: CASSLRGASGGNTIYF; CDR3 DNA: TGTGCCAGCAGCTTACGGGGGGCCTCAGGAGGAAACACCATATATTTT
J gene: TRBJ1-2; D gene: NA; clone size: NA; V gene: TRBV19; CDR3 protein: CASSRGGPRDGYGYTF; CDR3 DNA: TGTGCCAGTAGCCGCGGGGGGCCAAGGGACGGCTATGGCTACACCTTC
J gene: TRBJ1-2; D gene: NA; clone size: NA; V gene: TRBV7-2; CDR3 protein: CASSRGPGEDGYTF; CDR3 DNA: TGTGCCAGCAGCAGGGGCCCGGGGGAGGATGGCTACACCTTC
J gene: TRBJ2-3; D gene: NA; clone size: NA; V gene: TRBV6-6; CDR3 protein: CASSGDTQYF; CDR3 DNA: TGTGCCAGCAGCGGGGATACGCAGTATTTT
J gene: TRBJ2-7; D gene: NA; clone size: NA; V gene: TRBV5-1; CDR3 protein: CASSQPGGDEQYF; CDR3 DNA: TGCGCCAGCAGCCAGCCGGGCGGGGACGAGCAGTACTTC
J gene: TRBJ1-5; D gene: NA; clone size: NA; V gene: TRBV5-4; CDR3 protein: CASSLGPAYSNQPQHF; CDR3 DNA: TGTGCCAGCAGCTTGGGGCCGGCTTATAGCAATCAGCCCCAGCATTTT
J gene: TRBJ1-2; D gene: NA; clone size: NA; V gene: TRBV6-5; CDR3 protein: CASSAVPLGGYTF; CDR3 DNA: TGTGCCAGCAGCGCCGTACCTCTCGGGGGCTACACCTTC
J gene: TRBJ2-3; D gene: TRBD2; clone size: NA; V gene: TRBV5-4; CDR3 protein: CASSHGVGRGGASDTQYF; CDR3 DNA: TGTGCCAGCAGCCACGGGGTAGGGCGCGGGGGGGCCTCAGATACGCAGTATTTT
J gene: TRBJ1-5; D gene: NA; clone size: NA; V gene: TRBV6-1; CDR3 protein: CASSQGYQPQHF; CDR3 DNA: TGTGCCAGCAGCCAGGGGTACCAGCCCCAGCATTTT
J gene: TRBJ1-5; D gene: NA; clone size: NA; V gene: TRBV6-5; CDR3 protein: CASSYSRNSNQPQHF; CDR3 DNA: TGTGCCAGCAGTTACTCGAGAAATAGCAATCAGCCCCAGCATTTT
J gene: TRBJ2-7; D gene: NA; clone size: few; V gene: TRBV4-3; CDR3 protein: CASSQDQGSIYEQYF; CDR3 DNA: TGCGCCAGCAGCCAAGATCAAGGATCTATCTACGAGCAGTACTTC
J gene: TRBJ1-1; D gene: NA; clone size: NA; V gene: TRBV11-2; CDR3 protein: CASSLVDVMGTEAFF; CDR3 DNA: TGTGCCAGCAGCTTAGTTGACGTCATGGGGACTGAAGCTTTCTTT
J gene: TRBJ1-1; D gene: TRBD1; clone size: NA; V gene: TRBV27; CDR3 protein: CASLTGAEAFF; CDR3 DNA: TGTGCCAGTCTAACAGGGGCTGAAGCTTTCTTT
J gene: TRBJ2-6; D gene: TRBD1; clone size: NA; V gene: TRBV25-1; CDR3 protein: CASGDRGTSGANVLTF; CDR3 DNA: TGTGCCAGTGGGGACAGGGGAACTTCTGGGGCCAACGTCCTGACTTTC
J gene: TRBJ1-4; D gene: TRBD1; clone size: NA; V gene: TRBV30; CDR3 protein: CAWRRAGGEKLFF; CDR3 DNA: TGTGCCTGGAGAAGGGCAGGGGGTGAAAAACTGTTTTTT
J gene: TRBJ2-7; D gene: NA; clone size: NA; V gene: TRBV6-5; CDR3 protein: CASSYSRGGSSYEQYF; CDR3 DNA: TGTGCCAGCAGTTACTCGAGGGGGGGCTCGTCCTACGAGCAGTACTTC
J gene: TRBJ2-1; D gene: TRBD1; clone size: NA; V gene: TRBV5-4; CDR3 protein: CASSQGGAAYNEQFF; CDR3 DNA: TGCGCCAGCAGCCAAGGGGGCGCGGCCTACAATGAGCAGTTCTTC
J gene: TRBJ2-1; D gene: NA; clone size: once; V gene: TRBV10-3; CDR3 protein: CVISEGSEQFF; CDR3 DNA: TGTGTCATCAGTGAAGGTAGCGAGCAGTTCTTC
J gene: TRBJ1-2; D gene: NA; clone size: once; V gene: TRBV7-8; CDR3 protein: CASSLSPGTSRHGYTF; CDR3 DNA: TGTGCCAGCAGCTTAAGCCCCGGGACCTCGCGGCACGGCTACACCTTC
J gene: TRBJ2-1; D gene: TRBD2; clone size: NA; V gene: TRBV28; CDR3 protein: CASSFSGGHNEQFF; CDR3 DNA: TGTGCCAGCAGTTTTAGCGGGGGACACAATGAGCAGTTCTTC
J gene: TRBJ1-1; D gene: NA; clone size: NA; V gene: TRBV7-2; CDR3 protein: CASSSGANTEAFF; CDR3 DNA: TGTGCCAGCAGCTCGGGAGCCAACACTGAAGCTTTCTTT
J gene: TRBJ2-6; D gene: NA; clone size: NA; V gene: TRBV18; CDR3 protein: CASSPNLAWGAGANVLTF; CDR3 DNA: TGTGCCAGCTCCCCCAATTTGGCCTGGGGCGCTGGGGCCAACGTCCTGACTTTC
J gene: TRBJ1-4; D gene: TRBD1; clone size: once; V gene: TRBV18; CDR3 protein: CASSSSGQYNEKLFF; CDR3 DNA: TGTGCCAGCTCATCCTCGGGACAGTATAATGAAAAACTGTTTTTT
J gene: TRBJ1-3; D gene: NA; clone size: once; V gene: TRBV5-1; CDR3 protein: CASSFDPGTPGNTIYF; CDR3 DNA: TGCGCCAGCAGCTTCGACCCGGGCACTCCTGGAAACACCATATATTTT
J gene: TRBJ1-2; D gene: TRBD1; clone size: NA; V gene: TRBV5-4; CDR3 protein: CASTRTGTGGRGYTF; CDR3 DNA: TGTGCCAGCACAAGAACCGGGACAGGGGGCAGGGGCTACACCTTC
J gene: TRBJ1-2; D gene: NA; clone size: NA; V gene: TRBV6-5; CDR3 protein: CASSASATRAYGYTF; CDR3 DNA: TGTGCCAGCAGTGCCTCTGCGACCAGGGCCTATGGCTACACCTTC
J gene: TRBJ2-7; D gene: NA; clone size: NA; V gene: TRBV28; CDR3 protein: CASSVYSGTDAREQYF; CDR3 DNA: TGTGCCAGCAGTGTTTACTCCGGGACCGACGCCCGCGAGCAGTACTTC
J gene: TRBJ1-6; D gene: NA; clone size: NA; V gene: TRBV6-5; CDR3 protein: CASSSPIGSPLHF; CDR3 DNA: TGTGCCAGCAGCTCTCCCATAGGGTCACCCCTCCACTTT
J gene: TRBJ2-7; D gene: NA; clone size: NA; V gene: TRBV7-8; CDR3 protein: CASSLGLLRSYEQYF; CDR3 DNA: TGTGCCAGCAGCTTAGGGTTACTCCGCTCCTACGAGCAGTACTTC
J gene: TRBJ1-5; D gene: NA; clone size: NA; V gene: TRBV30; CDR3 protein: CAWGDGPTEYSNQPQHF; CDR3 DNA: TGTGCCTGGGGGGACGGTCCGACGGAATATAGCAATCAGCCCCAGCATTTT
J gene: TRBJ1-6; D gene: NA; clone size: NA; V gene: TRBV30; CDR3 protein: CAWSVGAAGNSPLHF; CDR3 DNA: TGTGCCTGGAGTGTAGGGGCGGCGGGGAATTCACCCCTCCACTTT
J gene: TRBJ1-6; D gene: TRBD1; clone size: NA; V gene: TRBV4-1; CDR3 protein: CASSQDLGGLYNSPLHF; CDR3 DNA: TGCGCCAGCAGCCAAGACTTAGGGGGCCTTTATAATTCACCCCTCCACTTT
J gene: TRBJ1-1; D gene: NA; clone size: NA; V gene: TRBV27; CDR3 protein: CASSLSLNTEAFF; CDR3 DNA: TGTGCCAGCAGTTTATCCTTGAACACTGAAGCTTTCTTT
J gene: TRBJ1-6; D gene: NA; clone size: few; V gene: TRBV30; CDR3 protein: CAWNREPNSPLHF; CDR3 DNA: TGTGCCTGGAACAGGGAACCGAATTCACCCCTCCACTTT
J gene: TRBJ2-5; D gene: NA; clone size: few; V gene: TRBV5-1; CDR3 protein: CASSRQSSQGLETQYF; CDR3 DNA: TGCGCCAGCAGCCGCCAGTCCTCCCAGGGGCTGGAGACCCAGTACTTC
J gene: TRBJ2-1; D gene: NA; clone size: once; V gene: TRBV2; CDR3 protein: CASSTLQQGGSDNEQFF; CDR3 DNA: TGTGCCAGCAGTACTCTCCAACAGGGAGGGTCCGACAATGAGCAGTTCTTC
J gene: TRBJ1-6; D gene: TRBD1; clone size: NA; V gene: TRBV2; CDR3 protein: CASSWDSPNSPLHF; CDR3 DNA: TGTGCCAGCAGTTGGGACAGTCCTAATTCACCCCTCCACTTT
J gene: TRBJ2-7; D gene: TRBD1; clone size: NA; V gene: TRBV7-9; CDR3 protein: CASSPRQGADEQYF; CDR3 DNA: TGTGCCAGCAGCCCAAGACAGGGGGCGGACGAGCAGTACTTC
J gene: TRBJ2-7; D gene: NA; clone size: NA; V gene: TRBV19; CDR3 protein: CASSIQLRGEQYF; CDR3 DNA: TGTGCCAGTAGTATTCAACTCAGGGGCGAGCAGTACTTC
J gene: TRBJ2-7; D gene: TRBD1; clone size: few; V gene: TRBV27; CDR3 protein: CASSSTGSSYEQYF; CDR3 DNA: TGTGCCAGCAGTTCGACAGGGAGCTCCTACGAGCAGTACTTC